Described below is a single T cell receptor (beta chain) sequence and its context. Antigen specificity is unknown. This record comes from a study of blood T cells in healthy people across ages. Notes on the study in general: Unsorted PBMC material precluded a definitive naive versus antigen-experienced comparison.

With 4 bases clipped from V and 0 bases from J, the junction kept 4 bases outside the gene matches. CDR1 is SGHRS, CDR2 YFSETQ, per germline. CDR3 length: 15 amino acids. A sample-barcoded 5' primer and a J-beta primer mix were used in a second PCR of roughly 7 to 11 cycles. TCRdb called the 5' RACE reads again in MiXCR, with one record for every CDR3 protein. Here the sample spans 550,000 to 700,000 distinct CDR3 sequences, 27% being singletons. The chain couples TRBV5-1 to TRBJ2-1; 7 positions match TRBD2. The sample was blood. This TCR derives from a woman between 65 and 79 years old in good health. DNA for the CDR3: TGCGCCAGCAGCCCAGCGGGGAGCTCCTACAATGAGCAGTTCTTC. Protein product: CASSPAGSSYNEQFF.